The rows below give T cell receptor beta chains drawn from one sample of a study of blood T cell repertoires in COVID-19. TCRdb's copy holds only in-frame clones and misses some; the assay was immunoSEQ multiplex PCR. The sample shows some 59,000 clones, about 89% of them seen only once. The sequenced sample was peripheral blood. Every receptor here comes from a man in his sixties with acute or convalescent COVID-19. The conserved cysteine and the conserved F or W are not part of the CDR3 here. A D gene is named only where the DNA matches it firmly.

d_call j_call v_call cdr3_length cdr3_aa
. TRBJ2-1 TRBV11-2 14 ASSPRGRSSYNEQF
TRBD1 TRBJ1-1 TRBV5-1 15 ASTLQGQANRRTEAF
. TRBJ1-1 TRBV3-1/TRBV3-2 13 ASTHREGRGTEAF
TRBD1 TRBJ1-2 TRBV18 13 ASSPDRGSEYGYT
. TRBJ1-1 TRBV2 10 ANRATGPEAF
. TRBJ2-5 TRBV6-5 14 ASSYGGPGRGETQY
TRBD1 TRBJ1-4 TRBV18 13 ASSPWDRANEKLF
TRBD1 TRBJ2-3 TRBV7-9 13 ASSPPGQVTDTQY
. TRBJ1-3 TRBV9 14 ASSVGAGKIQNTIY
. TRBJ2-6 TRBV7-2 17 ASSPRRYSGGSGANVLT
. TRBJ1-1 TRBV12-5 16 ASGGTKDGETFNTEAF
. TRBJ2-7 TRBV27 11 ASSFSSYYEQY
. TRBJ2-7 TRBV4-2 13 ASSQGGGATYEQY
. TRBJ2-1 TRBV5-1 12 ASSQGPAGNEQF
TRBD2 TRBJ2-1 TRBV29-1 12 SASSGGGYNEQF
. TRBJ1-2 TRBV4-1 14 ASSQTWTTSLYGYT
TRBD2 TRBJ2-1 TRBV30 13 AWSGKRGGYNEQF
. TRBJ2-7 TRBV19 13 ASSIEAGAVYEQY
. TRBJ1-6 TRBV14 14 ASSQQTGTYNSPLH
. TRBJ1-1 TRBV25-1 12 ASSEGWRASEAF
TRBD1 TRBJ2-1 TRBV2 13 ASMGGQGSYNEQF
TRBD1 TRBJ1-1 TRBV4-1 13 ASSQEDRVNTEAF
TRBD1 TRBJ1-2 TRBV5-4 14 ASSLEATGASYGYT
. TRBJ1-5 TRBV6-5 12 ASFRGIGNQPQH
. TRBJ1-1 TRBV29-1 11 SANRDMNTEAF
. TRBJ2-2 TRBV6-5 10 AGQRGTGELF
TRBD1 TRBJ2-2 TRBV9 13 ASSARTGDSGELF
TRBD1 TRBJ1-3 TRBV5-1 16 ASSLRGQLLDSGNTIY
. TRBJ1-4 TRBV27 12 ASSFAGVGEKLF
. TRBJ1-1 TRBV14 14 ASSLRGGVRNTEAF
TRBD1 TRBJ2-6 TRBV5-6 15 ASSLFAGGSGANVLT
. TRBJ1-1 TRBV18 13 ASSPPTSFPTEAF
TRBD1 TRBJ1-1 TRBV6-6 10 ASSSYRGEAF
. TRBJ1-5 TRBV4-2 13 ASSQSTGSNQPQH
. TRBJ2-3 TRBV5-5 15 ASSPSDTALSTDTQY
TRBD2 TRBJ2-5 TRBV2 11 ASSVSSGWIQY
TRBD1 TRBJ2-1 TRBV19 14 ASSINTGVAYNEQF
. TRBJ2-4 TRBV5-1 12 ASSPLIAKNIQY
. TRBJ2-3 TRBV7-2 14 ASSFIQAGFSDTQY
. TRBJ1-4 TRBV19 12 ASSGRDEGEKLF
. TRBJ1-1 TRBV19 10 ASSIGTREAF
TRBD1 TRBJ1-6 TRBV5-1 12 ASSFGTENSPLH
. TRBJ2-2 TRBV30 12 AWTLDRNTGELF
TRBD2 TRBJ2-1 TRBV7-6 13 ASSSSGGGRDEQF
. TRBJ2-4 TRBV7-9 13 ASSLASGVQNIQY
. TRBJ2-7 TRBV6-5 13 ASSYSPQGGGEQY
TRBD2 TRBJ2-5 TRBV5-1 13 ASSLVGLAGETQY
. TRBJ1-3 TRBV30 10 AWSRGGNTIY
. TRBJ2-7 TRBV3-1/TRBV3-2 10 ASTPDNYEQY
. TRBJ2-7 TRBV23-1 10 ASSLRGYEQY
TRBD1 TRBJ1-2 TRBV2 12 ASSARGLNYGYT
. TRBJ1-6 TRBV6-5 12 ASSYEGGLVGLH
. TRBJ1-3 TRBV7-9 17 ASSFPGWGQVRSGNTIY
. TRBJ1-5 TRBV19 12 ASSMVGASQPQH
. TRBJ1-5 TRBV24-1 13 ATSVPGAGDQPQH
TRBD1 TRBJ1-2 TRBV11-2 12 ASSPRTGNYGYT